These 18 T cell receptor beta chains originate from one sample sequenced in a study of cytomegalovirus exposure and HLA in healthy donors. With 60 Vbeta and 13 Jbeta primers, the PCR was carried out. Profiled with immunoSEQ multiplex PCR; TCRdb holds only in-frame clones, not every one. The data show about 190,000 clones, with about nine tenths seen just once and 0.9% to 1.2% held by the top ten. Sequenced input: PBMCs. The receptors here all came from a boy aged 2-9 years in good health and CMV-seronegative.

This clone was recorded once. This chain connects TRBV29-1 to TRBJ1-2; no clear D gene. This CDR3 is 11 amino acids long. Germline CDR1 SQVTM, CDR2 ANQGSEA. V shed 6 bases and J shed 6 bases, with 11 bases lying between them. CDR3 DNA: TGCAGCGTCACTAGGACCGATGGCTACACCTTC. It translates to CSVTRTDGYTF.

This clone was seen just once. The chain carries TRBV6-1 and TRBJ2-7; the D gene is possibly TRBD1 (6 bases). Trimming left V 1 base short and J 1 base short, with 17 bases between. Germline assignment: CDR1 MNHNS and CDR2 SASEGT. The CDR3 is 17 amino acids. CDR3 DNA sequence: TGTGCCAGCAGTGAAGGCACTTTTCAGGGGACGTCCTACGAGCAGTACTTC. It specifies CASSEGTFQGTSYEQYF.

This chain uses TRBV19 with TRBJ1-5; D ambiguous. Germline lookup yields CDR1 LNHDA and CDR2 SQIVND (reference sequence). V was pared by 4 bases and J by 8 bases, with 12 bases between. The length of the CDR3 is 13 residues. CDR3 in amino acids: CASSSQALEPQHF. CDR3 in DNA: TGTGCCAGTAGTAGCCAGGCCCTGGAGCCCCAGCATTTT.

The chain has TRBV27 and TRBJ2-5; the match to TRBD2 covers 8 bases. CDR1 and CDR2 from the germline V gene are MNHEY and SMNVEV (reference sequence). The V gene end was trimmed by 3 bases and the J gene end by 5 bases; junction bases not matched to a gene: 8. The CDR3 has 15 amino acids. The CDR3 sequence is CASSLQREIRETQYF. The CDR3, as DNA: TGTGCCAGCAGTTTGCAGCGGGAGATTAGGGAGACCCAGTACTTC.

This clone was counted only a few times. The rearrangement uses TRBV2 and TRBJ1-2; 8 bases match TRBD1. The junction had 9 bases not matched to a gene; V was cut back by 4 bases and J by 8 bases. Germline CDR1 is SNHLY and CDR2 is FYNNEI. This CDR3 spans 14 amino acids. Here the CDR3 DNA reads TGTGCCAGCAGTGCTTCGACAGGGGTATGGGGCTACACCTTC. Translation gives CASSASTGVWGYTF.

This chain links TRBV30 with TRBJ1-2, with a tentative D call TRBD1 (5 bases). This CDR3 has 12 residues. V was shortened by 8 bases and J by 1 base, with 11 bases between the two germline ends. Germline V lookup: CDR1 GTSNPN, CDR2 SVGIG (reference sequence). The CDR3 DNA reads as TGTGCCGGGGCTTTGCGTAACTATGGCTACACCTTC. Translation gives CAGALRNYGYTF.

This sequence joins TRBV19 and TRBJ2-5, with D possibly TRBD2 on 6 matching bases. The germline gives CDR1 LNHDA, CDR2 SQIVND (reference sequence). There are 13 residues in the CDR3. V was shortened by 10 bases and J by 4 bases, with 16 bases between the two germline ends. CDR3 in DNA: TGTGCCACTAGGACCTTGGGGGGAGAGACCCAGTACTTC. Its protein is CATRTLGGETQYF.

The chain is built from TRBV2 and TRBJ2-7, with D possibly TRBD2 on 5 matching bases. The germline V gene encodes CDR1 SNHLY and CDR2 FYNNEI. CDR3 size: 15 residues. V lost 5 bases and J 5 bases, leaving 19 bases between the germline ends. CDR3 coding DNA: TGTGCCAGCAGTACCCCGAGGACTCCAGCAAACGAGCAGTACTTC. Encoded protein: CASSTPRTPANEQYF.

This chain uses TRBV30 with TRBJ1-1, with D possibly matching TRBD1 (5 bases). Germline CDR1 is GTSNPN and CDR2 is SVGIG (reference sequence). This CDR3 contains 15 residues. The V and J ends lost 0 bases and 4 bases respectively, with 15 bases between them. CDR3 in DNA: TGTGCCTGGAGTGTACCCCACCCGGGGGGCACTGAAGCTTTCTTT. It codes for CAWSVPHPGGTEAFF. Full variable domain (rest looked up from reference TRBV30 and TRBJ1-1): SQTIHQWPATLVQPVGSPLSLECTVEGTSNPNLYWYRQAAGRGLQLLFYSVGIGQISSEVPQNLSASRPQDRQFILSSKKLLLSDSGFYLCAWSVPHPGGTEAFFGQGTRLTVV.

V gene TRBV2 combines with J gene TRBJ2-7, with TRBD1 identical over 8 bases. CDR3 length equals 14 residues. The junction had 13 bases not matched to a gene; V was cut back by 6 bases and J by 9 bases. Per the germline V gene, CDR1 is SNHLY and CDR2 is FYNNEI. In DNA form, the CDR3 reads TGTGCCAGCAGCCTAGGACAGGGAGTGATAGGGCAGTACTTC. Its translation: CASSLGQGVIGQYF. The full variable domain, with the rest looked up from reference TRBV2 and TRBJ2-7, is EPEVTQTPSHQVTQMGQEVILRCVPISNHLYFYWYRQILGQKVEFLVSFYNNEISEKSEIFDDQFSVERPDGSNFTLKIRSTKLEDSAMYFCASSLGQGVIGQYFGPGTRLTVT.

The chain uses TRBV6-1 and TRBJ2-3; 11 nucleotides match TRBD2. The junction had 4 bases not matched to a gene; V was cut back by 6 bases and J by 2 bases. The CDR3 contains 15 residues. CDR1 is MNHNS, CDR2 SASEGT, per germline. CDR3 sequence (DNA): TGTGCCAGCAGACCACTAGCGGGGGCCACAGATACGCAGTATTTT. It yields the protein CASRPLAGATDTQYF.

The chain links TRBV29-1 to TRBJ1-5; D is undetermined. This CDR3 is 13 amino acids long. V dropped 3 bases and J dropped 3 bases, with 9 bases sitting between them. Germline V lookup: CDR1 SQVTM, CDR2 ANQGSEA. The CDR3 DNA is TGCAGCGTTGAGTTGTCGTCCAATCAGCCCCAGCATTTT. Translated: CSVELSSNQPQHF.

This clone was seen a single time. The chain couples TRBV4-1 to TRBJ1-3, with D perhaps matching TRBD1 (5 bases). Looked up from germline, CDR1 is MGHRA and CDR2 is YSYEKL. The CDR3 has 16 residues. V lost 4 bases, J lost 4 bases, and 17 bases lay in between. CDR3 sequence: CASSPLMAGLGNTIYF. The CDR3 bases are TGCGCCAGCAGCCCGTTAATGGCAGGGTTAGGAAACACCATATATTTT.

The chain recombines TRBV18 with TRBJ1-1; D perhaps matches TRBD1 (5 bases). Germline V gene lookup returns CDR1 KGHSH and CDR2 LQKENI. V lost 8 bases and J 5 bases, leaving 12 bases between the germline ends. This CDR3 has 12 amino acids. The CDR3 sequence: CASTLGGTEAFF. In nucleotides, the CDR3 is TGTGCCAGCACCCTCGGGGGGACTGAAGCTTTCTTT.

The chain is built from TRBV6-6 and TRBJ1-5; D may be TRBD1 (6 bases). The V gene's germline CDR1 is MNHNY and CDR2 SVGAGI (reference sequence). Trimming left V 6 bases short and J 1 base short, with 13 bases between. The CDR3 is made up of 15 amino acids. In DNA, the CDR3 is TGTGCCAGCAGCTATACAGGGCAGAGCAATCAGCCCCAGCATTTT. Protein sequence: CASSYTGQSNQPQHF.

The chain couples TRBV5-1 to TRBJ2-5; 8 bases fit TRBD1. CDR3 size: 16 residues. Per germline, CDR1 SGHRS and CDR2 YFSETQ. The ends lost 4 bases at V and 4 bases at J; junction bases unmatched: 12. Here the CDR3 DNA reads TGCGCCAGCAGCGAAGGGCCAGGGGGCACGGGAGAGACCCAGTACTTC. Translated, it gives CASSEGPGGTGETQYF.

This clone was seen a handful of times. The chain employs TRBV5-6 and TRBJ1-1; the D is unclear. The V and J ends lost 7 bases and 0 bases respectively, with 10 bases between them. The CDR3 sequence is 13 residues long. CDR1 is SGHDT and CDR2 is YYEEEE in the germline V gene. The CDR3 loop is CASRLGLNTEAFF. CDR3 DNA sequence: TGTGCCAGCCGACTAGGACTGAACACTGAAGCTTTCTTT.

This chain connects TRBV4-2 to TRBJ2-1; 7 bases align to TRBD1. Trimming cost V 7 bases and J 8 bases; bases outside gene matches: 8. Germline-derived CDR1 and CDR2 are LGHNA and YNFKEQ. The CDR3 is 13 residues long. The CDR3, as DNA: TGTGCCAGCAACCGACAGGGTGTGGATGAGCAGTTCTTC. Protein sequence: CASNRQGVDEQFF.